Each of the 25 T cell receptor beta chains below was sequenced from the same sample in a study of CD8+ T cells in alopecia areata. In each case, RNA was isolated and then reverse transcribed into cDNA as the sequencing template. Here immunoSEQ multiplex PCR was the method, and the copy in TCRdb shows in-frame clones only, minus some. The table has over 150,000 clones, 63% seen once. The sequenced sample was CD4+ T cells sorted from blood, obtained at week 0. Every receptor here comes from a human donor with alopecia areata.

V and J are TRBV15 and TRBJ2-5; TRBD1 agrees at 7 bases. Germline V lookup: CDR1 LNHNV, CDR2 YYDKDF (reference sequence). After removal of 3 bases from V and 2 bases from J, the junction contained 9 bases not matched to a gene. This CDR3 is built from 16 residues. CDR3 sequence: CATSSPGTAIQETQYF. The CDR3 DNA reads as TGTGCCACCAGCAGCCCAGGGACAGCCATACAAGAGACCCAGTACTTC.

This clone was detected a few times. V usage is TRBV14 and J usage is TRBJ2-7; D might be TRBD1 (6 bases). The V gene lost 5 bases and the J gene lost 9 bases, with 17 bases spanning the gap. Germline V gene lookup returns CDR1 SGHDN and CDR2 FVKESK. The CDR3 consists of 13 residues. The CDR3 nucleotides are TGTGCCAGCAGCTACTCGGTGCAGGGGTGGCAGTACTTC. Residues: CASSYSVQGWQYF. The whole variable domain, filled in from reference TRBV14 and TRBJ2-7, reads EAGVTQFPSHSVIEKGQTVTLRCDPISGHDNLYWYRRVMGKEIKFLLHFVKESKQDESGMPNNRFLAERTGGTYSTLKVQPAELEDSGVYFCASSYSVQGWQYFGPGTRLTVT.

The V and J genes are TRBV7-2 and TRBJ1-2; no clear D. From germline, CDR1 is SGHTA and CDR2 FQGNSA. The CDR3 contains 14 residues. V shed 2 bases and J shed 8 bases, with 15 bases lying between them. CDR3 sequence: CASSLSEIGGGYTF. The CDR3 DNA follows: TGTGCCAGCAGCTTATCAGAGATCGGAGGGGGCTACACCTTC.

The chain employs TRBV5-1 and TRBJ2-1; 7 bases are shared with TRBD1. Germline CDR1 is SGHRS and CDR2 is YFSETQ. CDR3 length: 15 residues. Trimming removed 5 bases from V and 8 bases from J; junction bases left unmatched: 13. The CDR3 nucleotides are TGCGCCAGCAGACCCTTCCCCCAGGGGGTCGATGAGCAGTTCTTC. It yields the protein CASRPFPQGVDEQFF.

As concerns this clone: The sample contains more than one DNA sequence encoding this CDR3. V gene TRBV29-1 combines with J gene TRBJ1-2, with TRBD1 matching 9 bases. Germline V CDR1 and CDR2: SQVTM, ANQGSEA. The CDR3 is 12 residues long. V shed 5 bases and J 5 bases; nucleotides not matched to a gene: 3. CDR3 protein: CSVLTGGYGYTF. The CDR3, as DNA: TGCAGCGTTTTGACAGGGGGATATGGCTACACCTTC.

This chain joins TRBV10-1 and TRBJ2-7; 7 bases agree with TRBD1. Germline values: CDR1 WNHNN, CDR2 SYGVQD (reference sequence). The CDR3 covers 11 residues. Unmatched junction bases numbered 2, after V lost 6 bases and J lost 6 bases. The chain's CDR3 is CASSRGSEQYF. The CDR3 DNA follows: TGCGCCAGCAGCAGGGGGAGCGAGCAGTACTTC.

The CDR3 DNA reads as TGCAGCGTTGTCCGCGGAGGGGGCGATGGCTACACCTTC. Its protein product is CSVVRGGGDGYTF. The chain uses TRBV29-1 and TRBJ1-2; 7 nucleotides align to TRBD1. This CDR3 is 13 amino acids long. The ends lost 4 bases at V and 6 bases at J; junction bases unmatched: 8. The germline V gene has CDR1 SQVTM and CDR2 ANQGSEA.

The chain is built from TRBV6-1 and TRBJ2-3; tentatively, D is TRBD2 (5 bases). Trimming removed 4 bases at V and 5 bases at J, with 16 bases between. The CDR3 is made up of 15 amino acids. Germline CDR1 MNHNS, CDR2 SASEGT. CDR3: CASSALAGGGDTQYF. Here the CDR3 DNA reads TGTGCCAGCAGTGCCCTGGCGGGTGGCGGAGATACGCAGTATTTT.

This chain connects TRBV7-2 to TRBJ2-2, with 11 bases fitting TRBD2. The CDR3 is 17 residues long. V shed 1 base and J 4 bases; nucleotides not matched to a gene: 5. The germline gives CDR1 SGHTA, CDR2 FQGNSA. CDR3 residues: CASSLDGLAGSTGELFF. DNA for the CDR3: TGTGCCAGCAGCTTAGATGGACTAGCGGGTAGCACCGGGGAGCTGTTTTTT.

The chain carries TRBV29-1 and TRBJ2-3, with D perhaps TRBD1 (5 bases). V lost 3 bases, J lost 4 bases, and 14 bases lay in between. CDR3 size: 14 residues. Germline V gives CDR1 SQVTM, CDR2 ANQGSEA. CDR3 region: CSVDSTGSADTQYF. The CDR3 DNA reads TGCAGCGTTGATAGCACAGGTTCGGCAGATACGCAGTATTTT.

The V and J genes are TRBV7-2 and TRBJ2-7; D not certain. The CDR3 runs to 11 residues. Germline values: CDR1 SGHTA, CDR2 FQGNSA. Trimming removed 5 bases from V and 0 bases from J, with 2 bases in between. CDR3 nucleotides: TGTGCCAGCAGCAACTCCTACGAGCAGTACTTC. It translates to CASSNSYEQYF.

The chain uses TRBV30 and TRBJ1-1; possible D gene TRBD1, 5 bases. V lost 0 bases to trimming and J lost 6 bases, with 11 bases between them. This CDR3 is built from 13 residues. Germline values: CDR1 GTSNPN, CDR2 SVGIG (reference sequence). CDR3 DNA: TGTGCCTGGAGTGTACCAGGGTATGCTGAAGCTTTCTTT. It translates to CAWSVPGYAEAFF.

CDR3 in amino acids: CAWSGLQGYGYTF. The CDR3 region has the DNA TGTGCCTGGAGTGGATTACAGGGGTATGGCTACACCTTC. The V gene is TRBV30, the J gene TRBJ1-2, with TRBD1 matching 7 bases. CDR1 GTSNPN and CDR2 SVGIG come from the germline V gene (reference sequence). The CDR3 covers 13 residues. Trimming removed 1 base from V and 5 bases from J; junction bases left unmatched: 4.

This clone showed up just a few times. The chain joins TRBV7-2 to TRBJ2-3, with D hard to call. The CDR3 covers 14 residues. V was trimmed by 1 base and J by 2 bases, leaving 7 bases between them. Germline V gene lookup returns CDR1 SGHTA and CDR2 FQGNSA. The CDR3 spells CASSLVASTDTQYF. For the CDR3, the DNA is TGTGCCAGCAGCTTAGTGGCCTCCACAGATACGCAGTATTTT.

The chain couples TRBV4-3 to TRBJ2-3; D not resolved. This CDR3 region has 12 residues. V lost 5 bases, J lost 6 bases, and 9 bases lay in between. The germline gives CDR1 LGHNA, CDR2 YSLEER. As DNA, the CDR3 is TGCGCCAGCAGCAGGCCCGGGGATACGCAGTATTTT. Its protein is CASSRPGDTQYF.

The chain joins TRBV2 to TRBJ1-2; the D gene is possibly TRBD1 (5 bases). Trimming removed 4 bases from V and 1 base from J, with 10 bases in between. CDR3 length equals 14 residues. From germline, CDR1 is SNHLY and CDR2 FYNNEI. The CDR3 DNA is TGTGCCAGCAGTGCAGGGATGGGTAACTATGGCTACACCTTC. Residues: CASSAGMGNYGYTF.

The V and J genes are TRBV5-1 and TRBJ2-2, with D unclear. Trimming removed 6 bases at V and 0 bases at J, with 18 bases between. This CDR3 has 17 amino acids. Germline V lookup: CDR1 SGHRS, CDR2 YFSETQ. The CDR3 DNA follows: TGCGCCAGCAACTTACGGTCAGGCCCGGCGAACACCGGGGAGCTGTTTTTT. Its protein product is CASNLRSGPANTGELFF.

With respect to this clone: The sample has other DNA sequences that encode this CDR3 too. The genes are TRBV29-1 and TRBJ2-3, with no clear D. This CDR3 is 12 amino acids long. Trimming stripped 1 base from V and 1 base from J, with 3 bases between. Germline V gene lookup returns CDR1 SQVTM and CDR2 ANQGSEA. CDR3 bases: TGCAGCGTTGAAGTGGGCACAGATACGCAGTATTTT. This encodes CSVEVGTDTQYF.

V gene TRBV5-1 combines with J gene TRBJ2-5; perhaps TRBD2 as D (5 bases). CDR3 length: 16 residues. V was shortened by 3 bases and J by 2 bases, with 17 bases between the two germline ends. Per the germline V gene, CDR1 is SGHRS and CDR2 is YFSETQ. This CDR3 is CASSSALVTGQETQYF. The CDR3 coding sequence is TGCGCCAGCAGCTCCGCTTTGGTGACGGGACAAGAGACCCAGTACTTC.

This clone has just a few counts. The chain has TRBV7-9 and TRBJ1-4; D is unclear. Per germline, CDR1 SEHNR and CDR2 FQNEAQ (reference sequence). The CDR3 extends over 12 amino acids. Deletions cut 5 bases from V and 8 bases from J, with 9 bases between. CDR3 bases: TGTGCCAGCAGCCCCGGAAAGGAAAAACTGTTTTTT. It encodes CASSPGKEKLFF.

This clone has a handful of counts. CDR3 sequence reads: CASSLKWGYNEQFF. The DNA of the CDR3 is TGTGCCAGCAGCTTAAAGTGGGGCTATAATGAGCAGTTCTTC. The gene calls are TRBV7-3 and TRBJ2-1; possible D gene TRBD1, 5 bases. The CDR3 loop spans 14 amino acids. V shed 1 base and J shed 7 bases, with 11 bases lying between them. From germline, CDR1 is SGHTA and CDR2 FQGTGA.

The chain has TRBV7-2 and TRBJ2-6; D remains ambiguous. CDR1 and CDR2 (germline): SGHTA, FQGNSA. This CDR3 comprises 15 residues. Trimming took off 9 bases at V and 0 bases at J, with 12 bases between the two ends. CDR3 amino acids: CARTHGLSGANVLTF. The CDR3 DNA reads as TGTGCCAGGACTCACGGGCTCTCTGGGGCCAACGTCCTGACTTTC.

Written as DNA, the CDR3 is TGTGCCAGCAGTCCCCCAAGCGGGGGGGCCACTCTCGGGGAGCTGTTTTTT. Protein: CASSPPSGGATLGELFF. The chain carries TRBV27 and TRBJ2-2; 10 nucleotides agree with TRBD2. This CDR3 has 17 residues. Germline V gene data show CDR1 as MNHEY and CDR2 as SMNVEV (reference sequence). J lost 7 bases, V lost 5 bases, and 13 bases had no gene match.

The CDR3, as DNA: TGTGCCAGCAGCTTATGGGACAGGCCCTCTGGAAACACCATATATTTT. Translated: CASSLWDRPSGNTIYF. The gene calls are TRBV9 and TRBJ1-3, with 8 positions matching TRBD1. The CDR3 loop spans 16 amino acids. Per germline, CDR1 SGDLS and CDR2 YYNGEE. The ends lost 4 bases at V and 0 bases at J; junction bases unmatched: 6.

This clone has a handful of counts. The V call is TRBV28, the J call TRBJ2-7; D remains unclear. The germline V gene encodes CDR1 MDHEN and CDR2 SYDVKM. Trimming cost V 6 bases and J 3 bases, with 15 bases left between them. The CDR3 is 14 residues long. CDR3 sequence reads: CASSLRSGFYEQYF. For the CDR3, the DNA is TGTGCCAGCAGCCTCCGTTCCGGATTCTACGAGCAGTACTTC.